The entry below gives a single T cell receptor (beta chain) sequence along with its context. Libraries were prepared by immunoSEQ multiplex PCR; TCRdb keeps only in-frame clonotypes and omits some of them. Of under 20,000 clones listed, approximately 90% were seen once; the top ten hold under 6.5%. These data originate in a study of PD-L1 blockade in urothelial cancer. This CDR3 has 14 residues. Per the germline V gene, CDR1 is SGHAT and CDR2 is FQNNGV. Trimming at V came to 4 bases and at J to 6 bases, leaving 8 bases not matched to a gene. V and J are TRBV11-2 and TRBJ2-7; 8 bases map to TRBD2. The source of this sequence is a man aged 50 to 60 with urothelial cancer. This specimen consisted of PBMCs, obtained around atezolizumab (anti-PD-L1) treatment. The chain's CDR3 is CASSSSGTSSEQYF. The CDR3 DNA sequence: TGTGCCAGCAGCTCCTCCGGGACTAGTAGCGAGCAGTACTTC.